Presented here are 8 T cell receptor beta chains from one specimen sequenced in a study of T cell repertoires in cytomegalovirus infection. One entry per CDR3 protein, called by TCRdb with MiXCR from the reads. The repertoire includes around 740,000 distinct CDR3 sequences, 35% of them detected once, and 2.5% to 3.5% sits in the top ten. The sequencing input was PBMCs. These receptors all come from a human donor in good health (CMV status not recorded). Some clones in this sample may be carry-over from other donors' samples.

This clonotype was recorded a few times. This chain uses TRBV12-3 or TRBV12-4 with TRBJ2-6; D is perhaps TRBD2 (6 bases). V dropped 6 bases and J dropped 0 bases, with 18 bases sitting between them. The CDR3 has 18 amino acids. Written as DNA, the CDR3 is TGTGCCAGCAGGACTAGGTTGGCGGGGCCCTCTGGGGCCAACGTCCTGACTTTC. Translated: CASRTRLAGPSGANVLTF.

This rearrangement joins TRBV27 to TRBJ1-1, with D maybe TRBD1 (5 bases). Trimming removed 0 bases at V and 5 bases at J, with 13 bases between. The CDR3 totals 15 residues. CDR1 is MNHEY and CDR2 is SMNVEV in the germline V gene (reference sequence). This CDR3 reads CASSLSNRGGTEAFF. The CDR3 DNA sequence: TGTGCCAGCAGTTTATCGAATAGGGGTGGGACTGAAGCTTTCTTT.

J is TRBJ1-2 and V is TRBV6-6; maybe TRBD1 (6 bases). Germline assignment: CDR1 MNHNY and CDR2 SVGAGI (reference sequence). V lost 6 bases to trimming and J lost 2 bases, with 13 bases between them. The CDR3 runs 14 residues. The CDR3 reads CASRIRTENYGYTF. CDR3 DNA: TGTGCCAGCAGGATCCGGACAGAAAACTATGGCTACACCTTC.

This clonotype has more than one count but fewer than ten. The V gene is TRBV15, the J gene TRBJ2-2, with D hard to call. Between the trimmed V and J ends, which lost 4 bases and 8 bases, there was a span of 8 bases. The CDR3 runs to 12 residues. CDR1 LNHNV and CDR2 YYDKDF come from the germline V gene (reference sequence). CDR3 sequence reads: CATSTSLGELFF. CDR3 DNA sequence: TGTGCCACCAGCACCTCTCTGGGGGAGCTGTTTTTT.

This rearrangement joins TRBV7-8 to TRBJ1-5, with 7 bases lining up with TRBD1. The CDR3 runs 16 residues. CDR1 is SGHVS and CDR2 is FQNEAQ in the germline V gene. The V segment lost 5 bases and the J segment 4 bases; nucleotides outside the gene matches: 11. CDR3 residues: CASSPSQGYGNQPQHF. The CDR3 DNA follows: TGTGCCAGCAGCCCATCACAGGGGTATGGGAATCAGCCCCAGCATTTT. The variable domain in full, with the rest retrieved from reference TRBV7-8 and TRBJ1-5, is GAGVSQSPRYKVAKRGQDVALRCDPISGHVSLFWYQQALGQGPEFLTYFQNEAQLDKSGLPSDRFFAERPEGSVSTLKIQRTQQEDSAVYLCASSPSQGYGNQPQHFGDGTRLSIL.

This clonotype was detected a few times. The V and J genes are TRBV4-1 and TRBJ1-1; D is unresolved. The CDR3 totals 16 residues. Germline values: CDR1 MGHRA, CDR2 YSYEKL. Trimming took 4 bases from V and 1 from J, leaving 16 bases between them. CDR3 loop: CASSRGEWFSNTEAFF. The CDR3 DNA reads TGCGCCAGCAGCCGCGGGGAATGGTTCTCGAACACTGAAGCTTTCTTT.

The chain couples TRBV27 to TRBJ1-5; TRBD1 might be the D (5 bases). CDR3 length: 15 amino acids. Looked up from germline, CDR1 is MNHEY and CDR2 is SMNVEV (reference sequence). Deletions cut 5 bases from V and 4 bases from J, with 15 bases between. This chain's CDR3 is CASSLPGRMNQPQHF. The CDR3, as DNA: TGTGCCAGCAGTCTTCCGGGACGGATGAATCAGCCCCAGCATTTT.

This clonotype was observed many times. The rearrangement links TRBV7-2 to TRBJ2-7; D remains ambiguous. Trimming pared 3 bases from V and 7 bases from J, leaving 10 bases between. The CDR3 extends over 12 amino acids. Germline CDR1 is SGHTA and CDR2 is FQGNSA. The CDR3 DNA sequence: TGTGCCAGCAGCTTGAGCGCCTGGGAGCAGTACTTC. This translates into CASSLSAWEQYF.